The subject of this entry is one T cell receptor (beta chain). Its antigen is still unknown. This may be a read error: a much more frequent sequence differs by one nucleotide. Given the absence of the conserved phenylalanine or tryptophan at the CDR3 end, a read error is likely. Specified time point: newly diagnosed GD, antithyroid drugs for less than 3 months. RNA extracted from PBMCs served as the sequencing template. The germline CDR1 and CDR2 sequences are LNHNV and YYDKDF (reference sequence). The germline V and J ends were trimmed by 1 base and 0 bases, with 4 bases remaining between them. The CDR3 runs to 15 residues. The source of the sample is a study of regulatory T cells in long-lasting Graves disease. Study-wide results and limits: New patients shared 1,000 or so public clonotypes, and persistent patients shared more, with about 2,700.

Construction of TCR beta libraries relied on iRepertoire HTBI primers and on Arm-PCR targeting CDR3 regions. Each CDR3 protein is one row after TCRdb ran MiXCR on the multiplex PCR reads. The sample records about 540,000 distinct CDR3 sequences, roughly 14% being singletons. Separately, the same data were catalogued under a study of T cells in Graves' hyperthyroidism and ophthalmopathy.

The clonotype was recovered from a man aged 25-45 years with Graves disease. The chain has TRBV15 and TRBJ2-6; D remains unclear. This specimen consisted of peripheral blood mononuclear cells (PBMCs), obtained at new diagnosis, from a patient treated with antithyroid drugs. In DNA, the CDR3 is TGTGCCACCAGCAGAGTGAACTCTGGGGCCAACGTCCTGACTCTC. Encoded protein: CATSRVNSGANVLTL.